Sequencing of this TCR beta chain was carried out in a study of shared clonotypes between healthy human individuals. Libraries were prepared by immunoSEQ multiplex PCR; TCRdb keeps only in-frame clonotypes and omits some of them. The repertoire includes about 380,000 clones, about 97% of them detected once, and 0.32% sits in the top ten. V lost 4 bases, J lost 2 bases, and 8 bases lay in between. Looked up from germline, CDR1 is SGHRS and CDR2 is YFSETQ. This CDR3 comprises 13 residues. The chain uses TRBV5-1 and TRBJ2-3, with D possibly matching TRBD2 (6 bases). The TCR sequence derives from a man aged 30 to 45 in good health. The specimen was memory CD8+ T cells sorted from blood. Regarding subset: CD45RO+ cells pooled with CCR7-negative TemRA cells. The CDR3 nucleotides are TGCGCCAGCAGCCCGGACTACACAGATACGCAGTATTTT. This sequence encodes CASSPDYTDTQYF. The variable domain in full, with the rest retrieved from reference TRBV5-1 and TRBJ2-3, is KAGVTQTPRYLIKTRGQQVTLSCSPISGHRSVSWYQQTPGQGLQFLFEYFSETQRNKGNFPGRFSGRQFSNSRSEMNVSTLELGDSALYLCASSPDYTDTQYFGPGTRLTVL.